This T cell receptor (beta chain) was captured by sequencing in a study of T cell changes during pregnancy in multiple sclerosis. The CDR3 has 16 residues. Germline V CDR1 and CDR2: LGHNA, YNFKEQ. Between the trimmed V and J ends, which lost 4 bases and 0 bases, there was a span of 10 bases. TCRdb keeps only in-frame clones here, not all; method: immunoSEQ multiplex PCR. The repertoire has approximately 43,000 clones, around 90% of them found once; the top ten carry less than 12%. The chain recombines TRBV4-2 with TRBJ2-6; possibly TRBD1 for D (6 bases). This clonotype originated in a female donor with multiple sclerosis, enrolled in a pregnancy study. The sample consisted of CD8+ T cells from peripheral blood mononuclear cells, taken in the first trimester of pregnancy. Here the CDR3 DNA reads TGTGCCAGCAGCCGGGACACCCTCTCTGGGGCCAACGTCCTGACTTTC. Protein: CASSRDTLSGANVLTF.